One and the same sample provided the 4 T cell receptor beta chains below, sequenced in a study of blood T cells in healthy people across ages (dated by TCRdb to 2013 to 2016). Library generation was performed with 5' RACE. The sequencing machine was an Illumina HiSeq 2500. A second about 7 to 12 cycle PCR used a sample-barcoded 5' primer and a J-beta primer mix. TCRdb ran its own pipeline on the public reads, namely fastp trimming at Q25 and MiXCR clone calling, and kept in-frame beta chains. Every entry covers one CDR3 protein and lists the most common genes and DNA from its rows. The sample table holds some 1.1 million distinct CDR3 sequences, of which roughly two fifths were seen once. In total, the top ten clones hold around 14% of the sample. Sequences were obtained from blood. These TCRs come from a man between 18 and 29 years old in good health.

The V and J genes are TRBV14 and TRBJ2-3; D possibly matches TRBD1 or TRBD2 (5 bases each). Trimming removed 1 base from V and 6 bases from J, with 17 bases in between. The CDR3 consists of 16 residues. Germline CDR1 SGHDN, CDR2 FVKESK. In DNA, the CDR3 is TGTGCCAGCAGCCAAGTGGGGGAAAGTCCGCGGGATACGCAGTATTTT. As protein: CASSQVGESPRDTQYF.

Comment on this clonotype: Here the CDR3 omits its conserved ending phenylalanine or tryptophan, so a read error is the likely source. The rearrangement joins TRBV9 to TRBJ2-1, with 9 bases lining up with TRBD1. The length of the CDR3 is 15 residues. The ends lost 4 bases at V and 8 bases at J; junction bases unmatched: 10. The V gene's germline CDR1 is SGDLS and CDR2 YYNGEE. The CDR3 loop is CASSFRQGVSDEQFV. The CDR3 region has the DNA TGTGCCAGCAGCTTCAGACAGGGGGTTAGCGATGAGCAGTTCGTC.

This clonotype was observed a few times. J is TRBJ2-1 and V is TRBV5-1; 7 bases agree with TRBD1. Germline V gene lookup returns CDR1 SGHRS and CDR2 YFSETQ. V lost 0 bases, J lost 8 bases, and 5 bases stayed unmatched. The CDR3 is 14 amino acids. In nucleotides, the CDR3 is TGCGCCAGCAGCTTGGAAGGGGGCGAGGATGAGCAGTTCTTC. Amino acid sequence: CASSLEGGEDEQFF.

Worth noting for this clonotype: Relative to the germline gene, one junction end is altered; a read error may explain this. The genes are TRBV7-8 and TRBJ1-1; D is uncertain. The length of the CDR3 is 14 residues. The V gene's germline CDR1 is SGHVS and CDR2 FQNEAQ. The CDR3 is CASSPAGVNTEAFF. CDR3 DNA: TGCGCCAGCAGCCCCGCCGGGGTGAACACTGAAGCTTTCTTT.